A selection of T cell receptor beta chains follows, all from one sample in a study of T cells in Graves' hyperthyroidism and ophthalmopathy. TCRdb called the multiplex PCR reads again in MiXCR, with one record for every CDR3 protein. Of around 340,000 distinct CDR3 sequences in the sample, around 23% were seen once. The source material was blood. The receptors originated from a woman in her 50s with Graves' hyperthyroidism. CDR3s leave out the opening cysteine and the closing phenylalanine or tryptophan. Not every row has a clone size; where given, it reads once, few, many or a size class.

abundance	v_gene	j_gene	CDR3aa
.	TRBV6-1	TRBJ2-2	ASGGRGGTGELF
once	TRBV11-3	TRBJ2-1	ASSRGGTGGTYEQF
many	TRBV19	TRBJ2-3	ASSIGRDRGTDTQY
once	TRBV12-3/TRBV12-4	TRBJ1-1	ASSLGAAKTEAF
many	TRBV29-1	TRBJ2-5	SGRQGAKTQY
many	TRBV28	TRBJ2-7	ASRGGQVTYEQY
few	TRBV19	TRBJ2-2	ASIPGTSGAVGLF
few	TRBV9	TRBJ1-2	ASSPQATGAEGYT
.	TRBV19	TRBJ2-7	ASSTDRGSISRGSEQY
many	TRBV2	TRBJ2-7	ASSEEGQVSYEQY
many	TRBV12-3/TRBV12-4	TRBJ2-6	ASRSGSGANVLT
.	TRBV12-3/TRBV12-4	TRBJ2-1	ASRPPGGAYNEQF
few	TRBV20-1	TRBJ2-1	SGEDRVVGEQF
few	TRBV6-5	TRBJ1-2	ASSYLIGDYGYT
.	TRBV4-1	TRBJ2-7	ASSLRQGSAYEQY
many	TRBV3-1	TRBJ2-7	ASSPSSSYEQY
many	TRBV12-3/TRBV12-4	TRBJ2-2	ASSLMRAGELF
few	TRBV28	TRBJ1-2	ASSPGGGLGNYGYT
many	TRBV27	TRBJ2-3	ASSLFETGGTDTQY
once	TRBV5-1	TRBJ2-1	ASSLTGSQGEQF
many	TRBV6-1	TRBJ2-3	ASSQGALSTDTQY
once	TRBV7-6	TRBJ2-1	ASSPRAGAADEQF
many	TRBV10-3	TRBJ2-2	AIGSTSGSTGELF
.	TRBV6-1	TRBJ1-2	ASSVMAANYGYT
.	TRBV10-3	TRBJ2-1	AISESGGSAYNEQF
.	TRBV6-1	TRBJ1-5	ASSEVGENQPQH
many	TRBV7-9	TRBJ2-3	ASSPGTTSTDTQY